Listed below are T cell receptor beta chains from one sample, sequenced in a study of cytomegalovirus exposure and HLA in healthy donors. The assay was immunoSEQ multiplex PCR, and TCRdb's table has in-frame clones only and misses some. The sample has about 160,000 clones, about three quarters seen once. Sequenced material: PBMCs. The receptor source for this set is a woman between 25 and 40 years old in good health and CMV-seronegative. The CDR3 runs from the conserved cysteine through the conserved F or W. D genes are given only for firm matches. Rows give clone size only sometimes, using once, few, many, or a class for an expanded clone.

clone_size d_call j_call v_call cdr3_aa cdr3_nt
NA NA TRBJ1-2 TRBV28 CASSPQDLYHGYTF TGTGCCAGCAGCCCACAGGACCTTTACCATGGCTACACCTTC
NA TRBD1 TRBJ2-7 TRBV2 CASTETGADYEQYF TGTGCCAGCACCGAGACAGGGGCGGACTACGAGCAGTACTTC
few NA TRBJ2-7 TRBV6-1 CASSATYEQYF TGTGCCAGCAGTGCTACCTACGAGCAGTACTTC
NA TRBD1 TRBJ1-1 TRBV2 CASRLGGTRDRNTEAFF TGTGCCAGCCGCCTAGGGGGGACTAGGGACAGGAACACTGAAGCTTTCTTT
NA TRBD2 TRBJ2-7 TRBV10-3 CAISELGLADSYEQYF TGTGCCATCAGTGAGTTAGGACTAGCGGACAGCTACGAGCAGTACTTC
NA TRBD2 TRBJ2-5 TRBV7-9 CASSPGWREGEKQTQYF TGTGCCAGCAGCCCAGGCTGGCGGGAGGGGGAAAAACAGACCCAGTACTTC
NA TRBD2 TRBJ2-1 TRBV18 CASSPLSGTSAVNEQFF TGTGCCAGCTCACCTCTTTCCGGGACTAGCGCGGTCAATGAGCAGTTCTTC
NA TRBD1 TRBJ1-5 TRBV5-1 CASRPGTEGQPQHF TGCGCCAGCAGGCCCGGGACAGAGGGTCAGCCCCAGCATTTT
NA NA TRBJ1-3 TRBV6-5 CASTGTGDGNTIYF TGTGCCAGCACTGGAACGGGGGATGGAAACACCATATATTTT
NA NA TRBJ1-5 TRBV30 CAWSERPSGQPQHF TGTGCCTGGAGTGAAAGGCCCTCGGGTCAGCCCCAGCATTTT
few NA TRBJ1-3 TRBV25-1 CASSERRRGAGNTIYF TGTGCCAGCAGTGAAAGGCGGCGGGGAGCAGGAAACACCATATATTTT
NA NA TRBJ1-2 TRBV5-8 CASSLGRVSTF TGTGCCAGCAGCCTGGGGAGGGTCTCCACCTTC
NA TRBD2 TRBJ2-1 TRBV11-2 CASTVTSGTYNEQFF TGTGCCAGCACCGTAACTAGCGGGACCTACAATGAGCAGTTCTTC
NA NA TRBJ2-1 TRBV5-1 CASSLSRLAYYNEQFF TGCGCCAGCAGCTTGAGTCGTCTAGCGTACTACAATGAGCAGTTCTTC
NA TRBD2 TRBJ2-1 TRBV30 CAWSVKGLAGGYEQFF TGTGCCTGGAGTGTAAAGGGGCTAGCGGGGGGTTATGAGCAGTTCTTC
NA TRBD1 TRBJ1-2 TRBV18 CASSPGTVGYGYTF TGTGCCAGCTCACCCGGGACAGTGGGATATGGCTACACCTTC
NA TRBD1 TRBJ1-2 TRBV6-1 CASQTGAIGESGYIF TGTGCCAGCCAGACAGGGGCGATAGGGGAATCGGGCTACATCTTC
NA NA TRBJ1-2 TRBV11-1 CASSFRRGAGGYTF TGTGCCAGCAGCTTCAGGCGGGGCGCCGGTGGCTACACCTTC
NA NA TRBJ2-3 TRBV7-2 CASSLRAGATDTQYF TGTGCCAGCAGCCTACGGGCGGGGGCCACAGATACGCAGTATTTT
NA TRBD2 TRBJ2-2 TRBV5-4 CASSFSGGAIAGELFF TGTGCCAGCAGCTTTAGCGGGGGGGCCATAGCCGGGGAGCTGTTTTTT
NA TRBD1 TRBJ1-5 TRBV5-1 CASSPATGTQPQHF TGCGCCAGCAGCCCAGCGACAGGGACCCAGCCCCAGCATTTT
NA NA TRBJ1-1 TRBV7-9 CASSSVPGRAEAFF TGTGCCAGCAGCTCAGTACCAGGGAGGGCTGAAGCTTTCTTT
NA TRBD1 TRBJ1-5 TRBV27 CASSSTGTGGQPQHF TGTGCCAGCAGTTCAACCGGGACAGGGGGGCAGCCCCAGCATTTT